This T cell receptor (beta chain) was recorded in a study of T-cell memory formation after mild COVID-19. Study-wide context: For the most part, TCR clusters were specific to one donor. Study results and caveats: The CD4+ clones that contracted clustered mainly within CM and EM, and the CD8+ clones concentrated in EMRA. The pre-infection memory compartment contained some responding clones, suggesting cross-reactive memory joined.

For this clonotype: Antigen specificity is unknown.

MiXCR, run by TCRdb on the 5' RACE reads, gives a single entry per CDR3 protein. The table records around 260,000 distinct CDR3 sequences, around 15% of them present only once. The CDR3 has 11 amino acids. Trimming removed 3 bases from V and 8 bases from J, with 7 bases in between. The V gene's germline CDR1 is SEHNR and CDR2 FQNEAQ (reference sequence). This sequence originates from a man between 18 and 29 years old who had mild COVID-19 (a few samples of this study predate the infection). Cell type and time point are not known. The source material was PBMCs or a T cell subset sorted from them (not recorded which). The rearrangement joins TRBV7-9 to TRBJ1-1; D gene unclear. This CDR3 reads CASSFWREAFF. The CDR3 DNA sequence: TGTGCCAGCAGCTTTTGGAGGGAAGCTTTCTTT.